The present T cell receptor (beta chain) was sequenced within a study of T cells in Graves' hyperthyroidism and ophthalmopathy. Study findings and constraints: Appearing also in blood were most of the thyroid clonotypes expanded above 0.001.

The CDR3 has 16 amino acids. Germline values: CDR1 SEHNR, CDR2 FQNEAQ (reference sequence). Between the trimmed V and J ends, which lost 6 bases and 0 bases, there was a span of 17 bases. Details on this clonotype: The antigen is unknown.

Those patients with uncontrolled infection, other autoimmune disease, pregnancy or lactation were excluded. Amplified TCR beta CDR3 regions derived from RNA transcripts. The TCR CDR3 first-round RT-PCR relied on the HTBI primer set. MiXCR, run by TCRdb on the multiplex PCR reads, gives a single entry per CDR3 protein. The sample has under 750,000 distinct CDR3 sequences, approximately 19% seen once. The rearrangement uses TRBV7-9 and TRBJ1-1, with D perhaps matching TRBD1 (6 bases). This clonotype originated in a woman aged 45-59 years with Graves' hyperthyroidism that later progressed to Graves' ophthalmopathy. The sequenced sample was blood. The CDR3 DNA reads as TGTGCCAGCAGACTACGGACAGCCACCTTGAACACTGAAGCTTTCTTT. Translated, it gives CASRLRTATLNTEAFF.